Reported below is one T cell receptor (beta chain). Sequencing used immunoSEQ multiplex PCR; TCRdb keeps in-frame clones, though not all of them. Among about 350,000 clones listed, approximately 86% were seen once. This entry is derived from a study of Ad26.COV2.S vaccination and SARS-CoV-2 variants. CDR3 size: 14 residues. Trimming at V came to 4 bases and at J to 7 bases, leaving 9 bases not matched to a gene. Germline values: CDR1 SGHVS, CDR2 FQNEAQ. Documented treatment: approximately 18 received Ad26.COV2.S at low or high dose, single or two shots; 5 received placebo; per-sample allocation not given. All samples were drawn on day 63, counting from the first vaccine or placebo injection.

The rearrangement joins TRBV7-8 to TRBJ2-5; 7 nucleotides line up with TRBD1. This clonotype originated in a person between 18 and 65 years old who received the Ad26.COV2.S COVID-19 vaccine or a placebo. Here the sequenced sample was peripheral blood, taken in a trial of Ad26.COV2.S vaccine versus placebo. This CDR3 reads CASSSRQGIGTQYF. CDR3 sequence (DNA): TGTGCCAGCAGCTCTAGACAGGGCATCGGGACCCAGTACTTC.